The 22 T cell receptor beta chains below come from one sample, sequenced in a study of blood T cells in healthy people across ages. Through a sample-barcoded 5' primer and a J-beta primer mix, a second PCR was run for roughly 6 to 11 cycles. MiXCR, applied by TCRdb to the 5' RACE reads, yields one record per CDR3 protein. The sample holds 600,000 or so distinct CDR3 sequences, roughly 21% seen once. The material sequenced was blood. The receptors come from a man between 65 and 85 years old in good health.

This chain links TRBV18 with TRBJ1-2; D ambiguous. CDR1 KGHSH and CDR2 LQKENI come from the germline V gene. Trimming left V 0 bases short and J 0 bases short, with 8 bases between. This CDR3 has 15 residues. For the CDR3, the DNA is TGTGCCAGCTCACCACCGACACGTCCTAACTATGGCTACACCTTC. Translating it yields CASSPPTRPNYGYTF.

The CDR3 DNA is TGCGCCAGCAGCCAAGTTATAGTCATCAGCGATGAGCAGTTCTTC. It specifies CASSQVIVISDEQFF. The chain joins TRBV4-1 to TRBJ2-5; D not resolved. The J call could be wrong; TRBJ2-1 is a better fit for the DNA end. The germline gives CDR1 MGHRA, CDR2 YSYEKL. This CDR3 contains 15 residues.

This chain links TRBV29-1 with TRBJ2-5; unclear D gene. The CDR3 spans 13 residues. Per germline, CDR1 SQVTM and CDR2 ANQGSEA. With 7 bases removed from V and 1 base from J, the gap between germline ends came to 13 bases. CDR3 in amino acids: CSGAVVVQETQYF. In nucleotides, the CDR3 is TGCAGCGGGGCTGTAGTTGTCCAAGAGACCCAGTACTTC.

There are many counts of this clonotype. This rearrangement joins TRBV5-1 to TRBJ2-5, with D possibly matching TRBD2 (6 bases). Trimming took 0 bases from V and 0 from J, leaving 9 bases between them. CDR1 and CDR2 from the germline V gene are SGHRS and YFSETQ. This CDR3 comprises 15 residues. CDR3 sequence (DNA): TGCGCCAGCAGCTTGGAAGGAGGGTACCAAGAGACCCAGTACTTC. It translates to CASSLEGGYQETQYF.

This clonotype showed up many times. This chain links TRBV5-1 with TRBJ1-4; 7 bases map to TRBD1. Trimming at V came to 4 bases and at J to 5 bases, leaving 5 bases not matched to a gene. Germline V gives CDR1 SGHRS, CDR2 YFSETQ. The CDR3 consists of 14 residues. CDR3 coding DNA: TGCGCCAGCAGCATACAGGGGACCAATGAAAAACTGTTTTTT. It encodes CASSIQGTNEKLFF.

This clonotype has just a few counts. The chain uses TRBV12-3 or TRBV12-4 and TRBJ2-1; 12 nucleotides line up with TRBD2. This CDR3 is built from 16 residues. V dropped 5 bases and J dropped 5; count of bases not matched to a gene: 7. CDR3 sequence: CASSRGTSGWDNEQFF. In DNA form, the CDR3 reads TGTGCCAGCAGTCGAGGGACTAGCGGGTGGGACAATGAGCAGTTCTTC.

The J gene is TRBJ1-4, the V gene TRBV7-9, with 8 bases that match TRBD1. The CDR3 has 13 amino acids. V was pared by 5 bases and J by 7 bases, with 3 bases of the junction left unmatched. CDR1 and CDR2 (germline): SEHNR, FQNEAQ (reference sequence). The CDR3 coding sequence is TGTGCCAGCAGCATCACAGGGGGTGAAAAACTGTTTTTT. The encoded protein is CASSITGGEKLFF.

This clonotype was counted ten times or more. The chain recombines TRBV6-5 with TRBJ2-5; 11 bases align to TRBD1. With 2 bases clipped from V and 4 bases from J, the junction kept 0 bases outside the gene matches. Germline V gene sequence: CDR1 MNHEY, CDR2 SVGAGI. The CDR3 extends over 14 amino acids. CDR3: CASSYGTGGETQYF. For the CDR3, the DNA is TGTGCCAGCAGTTACGGGACAGGGGGAGAGACCCAGTACTTC.

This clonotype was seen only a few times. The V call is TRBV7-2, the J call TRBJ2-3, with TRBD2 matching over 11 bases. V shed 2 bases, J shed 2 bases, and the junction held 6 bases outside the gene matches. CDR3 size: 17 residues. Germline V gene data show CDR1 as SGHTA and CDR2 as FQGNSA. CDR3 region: CASSLRLAGTNTDTQYF. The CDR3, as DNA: TGTGCCAGCAGCTTACGACTAGCGGGGACGAACACAGATACGCAGTATTTT.

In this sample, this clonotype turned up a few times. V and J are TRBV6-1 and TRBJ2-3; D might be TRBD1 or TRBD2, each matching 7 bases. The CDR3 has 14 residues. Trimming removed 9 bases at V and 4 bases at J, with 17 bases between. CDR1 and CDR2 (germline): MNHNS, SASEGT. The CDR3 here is CASEGGGSPDTQYF. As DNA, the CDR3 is TGTGCCAGTGAAGGGGGCGGGAGCCCAGATACGCAGTATTTT.

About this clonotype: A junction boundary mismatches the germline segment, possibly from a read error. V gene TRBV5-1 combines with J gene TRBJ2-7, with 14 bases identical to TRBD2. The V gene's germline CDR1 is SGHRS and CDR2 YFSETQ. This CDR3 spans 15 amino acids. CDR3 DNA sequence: TGCGCCAGCAGCGGGGGACTAGCGGGAGTCTACGACCAGTACTTC. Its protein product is CASSGGLAGVYDQYF.

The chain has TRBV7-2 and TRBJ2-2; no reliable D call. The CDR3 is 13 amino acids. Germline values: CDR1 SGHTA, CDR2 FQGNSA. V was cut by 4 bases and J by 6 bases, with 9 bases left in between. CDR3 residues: CASSSLVAGELFF. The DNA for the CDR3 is TGTGCCAGCAGCTCGCTCGTTGCCGGGGAGCTGTTTTTT. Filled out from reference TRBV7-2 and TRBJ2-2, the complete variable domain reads GAGVSQSPSNKVTEKGKDVELRCDPISGHTALYWYRQSLGQGLEFLIYFQGNSAPDKSGLPSDRFSAERTGGSVSTLTIQRTQQEDSAVYLCASSSLVAGELFFGEGSRLTVL.

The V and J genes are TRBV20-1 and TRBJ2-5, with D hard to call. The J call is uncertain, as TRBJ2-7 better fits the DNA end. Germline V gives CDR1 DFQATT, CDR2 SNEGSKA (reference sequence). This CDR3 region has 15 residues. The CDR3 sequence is CSARDQSGLGYEQYF. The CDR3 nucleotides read TGCAGTGCTAGAGATCAATCCGGCCTGGGCTACGAGCAGTACTTC.

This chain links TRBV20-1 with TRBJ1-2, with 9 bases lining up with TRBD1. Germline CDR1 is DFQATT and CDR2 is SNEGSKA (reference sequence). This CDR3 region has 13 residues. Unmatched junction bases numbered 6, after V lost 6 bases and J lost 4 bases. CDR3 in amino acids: CSAPDRGSYGYTF. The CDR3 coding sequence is TGCAGTGCACCGGACAGGGGCAGCTATGGCTACACCTTC.

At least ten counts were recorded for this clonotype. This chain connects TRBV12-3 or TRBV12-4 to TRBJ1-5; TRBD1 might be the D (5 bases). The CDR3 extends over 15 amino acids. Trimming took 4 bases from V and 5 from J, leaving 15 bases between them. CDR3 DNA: TGTGCCAGCAGTTCAACAGAACGGGGCGATCAGCCCCAGCATTTT. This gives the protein CASSSTERGDQPQHF.

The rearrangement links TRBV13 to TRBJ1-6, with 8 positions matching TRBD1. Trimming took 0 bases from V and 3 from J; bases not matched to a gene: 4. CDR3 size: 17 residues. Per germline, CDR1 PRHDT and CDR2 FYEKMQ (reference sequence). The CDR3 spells CASSLGGQGLYNSPLHF. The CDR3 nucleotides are TGTGCCAGCAGCTTAGGAGGACAGGGCCTCTATAATTCACCCCTCCACTTT.

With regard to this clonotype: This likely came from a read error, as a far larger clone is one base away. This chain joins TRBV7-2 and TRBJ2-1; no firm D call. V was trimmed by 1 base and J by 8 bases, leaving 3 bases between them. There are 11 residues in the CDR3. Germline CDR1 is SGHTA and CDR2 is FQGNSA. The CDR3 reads CASSLDHEQFF. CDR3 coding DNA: TGTGCCAGCAGCTTAGACCATGAGCAGTTCTTC.

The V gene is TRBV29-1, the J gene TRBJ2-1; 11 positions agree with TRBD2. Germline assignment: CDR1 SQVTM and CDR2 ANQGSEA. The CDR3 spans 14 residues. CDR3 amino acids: CGGTSGITYNEQFF. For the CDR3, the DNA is TGCGGAGGGACTAGCGGAATTACCTACAATGAGCAGTTCTTC.

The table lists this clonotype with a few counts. This chain's CDR3 is CSAVRAGETQYF. The DNA for the CDR3 is TGCAGTGCTGTCCGGGCCGGAGAGACCCAGTACTTC. The chain carries TRBV20-1 and TRBJ2-5; D unclear. The V gene's germline CDR1 is DFQATT and CDR2 SNEGSKA (reference sequence). V was clipped by 5 bases and J by 4 bases, with 11 bases between them. The CDR3 has 12 amino acids.

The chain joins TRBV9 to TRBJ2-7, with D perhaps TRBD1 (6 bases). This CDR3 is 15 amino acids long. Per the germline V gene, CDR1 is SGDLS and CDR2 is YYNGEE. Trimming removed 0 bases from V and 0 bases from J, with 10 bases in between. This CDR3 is CASSVVADSSYEQYF. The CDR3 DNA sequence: TGTGCCAGCAGCGTAGTGGCGGACAGCTCCTACGAGCAGTACTTC.

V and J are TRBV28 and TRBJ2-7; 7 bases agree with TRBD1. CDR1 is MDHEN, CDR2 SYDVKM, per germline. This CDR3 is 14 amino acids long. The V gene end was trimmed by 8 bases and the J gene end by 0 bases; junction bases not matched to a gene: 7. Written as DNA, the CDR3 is TGTGCCAGCCTTCCCGGGACAGCCTCCTACGAGCAGTACTTC. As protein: CASLPGTASYEQYF.

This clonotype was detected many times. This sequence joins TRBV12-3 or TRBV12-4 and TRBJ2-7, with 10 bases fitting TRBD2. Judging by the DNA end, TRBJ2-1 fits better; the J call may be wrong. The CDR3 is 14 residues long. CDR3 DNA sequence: TGTGCCAGCAGCCCAGCGGGAGGGCCAGGAGAGCAGTTCTTC. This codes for CASSPAGGPGEQFF.